The source of this TCR beta chain is a study of T-cell memory formation after mild COVID-19. This clonotype has only a few counts. Its target is unknown. Notes on the study in general: Most CD4+ clones that shrank were in CM and EM, while CD8+ ones turned up in EMRA. Clones shrinking from day 15 to 85 showed even CD4/CD8 mixes; later expanders tilted CD4+. Some clones that responded turned up in pre-infection memory, which suggests that cross-reactive memory joined in. Among clones peaking at day 37 in the second wave, SARS-CoV-2 specificity remained unconfirmed.

V shed 6 bases and J 0 bases; nucleotides not matched to a gene: 10. This CDR3 has 17 residues. TCRdb used MiXCR to reprocess the 5' RACE reads, holding one entry per CDR3 protein. The sample carries 350,000 or so distinct CDR3 sequences, 20% to 25% recorded once. This chain uses TRBV12-3 or TRBV12-4 with TRBJ1-5; TRBD1 matches 8 bases. What was sequenced was PBMCs or a T cell subset sorted from them (not recorded which). This TCR derives from an adult woman who had mild COVID-19 (a few samples of this study predate the infection). Cell type and time point are not known. This CDR3 reads CASRRKGTGHSNQPQHF. Written as DNA, the CDR3 is TGTGCCAGCAGACGGAAAGGGACAGGCCATAGCAATCAGCCCCAGCATTTT.